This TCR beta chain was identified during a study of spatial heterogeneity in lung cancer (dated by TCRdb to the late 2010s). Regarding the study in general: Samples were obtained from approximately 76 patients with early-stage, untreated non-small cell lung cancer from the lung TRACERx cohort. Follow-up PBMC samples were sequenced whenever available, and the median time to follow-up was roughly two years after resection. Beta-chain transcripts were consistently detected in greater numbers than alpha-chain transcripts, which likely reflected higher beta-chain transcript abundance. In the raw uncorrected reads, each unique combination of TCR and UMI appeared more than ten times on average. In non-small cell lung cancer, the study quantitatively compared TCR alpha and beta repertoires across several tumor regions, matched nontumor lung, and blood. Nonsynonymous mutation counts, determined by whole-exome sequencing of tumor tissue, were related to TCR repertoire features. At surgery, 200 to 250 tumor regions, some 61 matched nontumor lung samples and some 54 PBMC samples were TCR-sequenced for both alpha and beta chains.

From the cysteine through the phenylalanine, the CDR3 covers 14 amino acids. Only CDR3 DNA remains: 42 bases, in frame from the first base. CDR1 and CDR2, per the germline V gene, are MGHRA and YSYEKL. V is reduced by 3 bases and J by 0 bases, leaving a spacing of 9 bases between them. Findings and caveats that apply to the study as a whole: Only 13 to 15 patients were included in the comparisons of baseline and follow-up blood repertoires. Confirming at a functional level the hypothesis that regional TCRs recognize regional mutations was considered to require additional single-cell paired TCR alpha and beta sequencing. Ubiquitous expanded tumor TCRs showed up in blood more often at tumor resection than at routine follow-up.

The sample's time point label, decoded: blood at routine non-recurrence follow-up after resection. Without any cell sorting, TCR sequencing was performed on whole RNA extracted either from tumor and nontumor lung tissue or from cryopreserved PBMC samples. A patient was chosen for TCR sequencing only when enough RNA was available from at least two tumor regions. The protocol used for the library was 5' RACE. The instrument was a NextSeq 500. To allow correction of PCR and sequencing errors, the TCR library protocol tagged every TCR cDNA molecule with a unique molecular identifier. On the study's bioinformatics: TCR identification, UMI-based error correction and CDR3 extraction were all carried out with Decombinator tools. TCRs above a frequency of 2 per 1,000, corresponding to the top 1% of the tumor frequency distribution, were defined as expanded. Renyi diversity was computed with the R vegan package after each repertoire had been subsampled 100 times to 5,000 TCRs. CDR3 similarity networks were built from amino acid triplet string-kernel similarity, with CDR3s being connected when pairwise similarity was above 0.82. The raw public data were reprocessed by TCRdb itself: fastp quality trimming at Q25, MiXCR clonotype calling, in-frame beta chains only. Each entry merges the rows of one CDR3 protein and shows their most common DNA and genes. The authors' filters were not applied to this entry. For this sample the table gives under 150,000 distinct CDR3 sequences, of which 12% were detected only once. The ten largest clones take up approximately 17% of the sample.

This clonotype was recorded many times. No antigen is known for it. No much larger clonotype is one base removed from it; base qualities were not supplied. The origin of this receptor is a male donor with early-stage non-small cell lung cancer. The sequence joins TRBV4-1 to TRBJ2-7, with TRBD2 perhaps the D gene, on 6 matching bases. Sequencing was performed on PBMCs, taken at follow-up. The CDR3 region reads CASSHPGSSYEQYF. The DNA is TGCGCCAGCAGCCATCCCGGGAGCTCCTACGAGCAGTACTTC.